A single sample is the source of the 16 T cell receptor beta chains below, sequenced in a study of control samples from healthy donors and cancer patients. TCRdb's copy holds only in-frame clones and misses some; the assay was immunoSEQ multiplex PCR. In the table there are 110,000 to 150,000 clones, about nine tenths of which are singletons. Material for sequencing was blood. The receptors were sampled from a young man in good health.

J is TRBJ1-1 and V is TRBV9; 10 bases agree with TRBD1. Trimming removed 1 base from V and 3 bases from J; junction bases left unmatched: 6. Germline lookup yields CDR1 SGDLS and CDR2 YYNGEE. The CDR3 has 16 residues. CDR3 loop: CASSVYVGTGDTEAFF. DNA of the CDR3: TGTGCCAGCAGCGTATACGTCGGGACAGGGGACACTGAAGCTTTCTTT.

This chain connects TRBV28 to TRBJ2-5; D ambiguous. The ends were cut back, 3 bases at V and 5 bases at J, with 10 bases in the middle. The CDR3 covers 13 residues. Germline loops: CDR1 MDHEN, CDR2 SYDVKM. CDR3 in DNA: TGTGCCAGCAGTTTGCGTGAGGCGGAGACCCAGTACTTC. Translating it yields CASSLREAETQYF.

The V gene is TRBV27, the J gene TRBJ2-3; no clear D gene. CDR3 length: 14 amino acids. Looked up from germline, CDR1 is MNHEY and CDR2 is SMNVEV (reference sequence). The V gene lost 8 bases and the J gene lost 3 bases, with 15 bases spanning the gap. The CDR3 loop reads CASGPGLNTDTQYF. CDR3 bases: TGTGCCAGCGGACCCGGGCTAAATACAGATACGCAGTATTTT.

V gene TRBV5-6 combines with J gene TRBJ2-1; D remains unclear. Germline V CDR1 and CDR2: SGHDT, YYEEEE. The ends were cut back, 2 bases at V and 7 bases at J, with 13 bases in the middle. The CDR3 has 14 residues. CDR3 region: CASSFWSLLNEQFF. The CDR3 region has the DNA TGTGCCAGCAGCTTTTGGAGCTTGCTGAATGAGCAGTTCTTC.

CDR3 nucleotides: TGTGCCAGCAGTGACCCAGGGGGCGGAAGAACTGAAGCTTTCTTT. As protein: CASSDPGGGRTEAFF. The rearrangement joins TRBV6-4 to TRBJ1-1; 8 bases map to TRBD1. Losses at the gene ends were 2 bases for V and 5 bases for J; bases not matched to a gene: 7. The CDR3 sequence is 15 residues long. Germline V gene lookup returns CDR1 MRHNA and CDR2 SNTAGT.

The chain couples TRBV10-3 to TRBJ1-1, with TRBD1 as a possible D gene (5 bases). Per the germline V gene, CDR1 is ENHRY and CDR2 is SYGVKD. V lost 3 bases and J 4 bases, leaving 9 bases between the germline ends. This CDR3 has 13 residues. CDR3 loop: CAISDHGTTEAFF. CDR3 bases: TGTGCCATCAGTGACCACGGGACCACTGAAGCTTTCTTT.

The chain joins TRBV5-1 to TRBJ1-5; TRBD1 agrees at 8 bases. This CDR3 has 15 amino acids. V was pared by 2 bases and J by 10 bases, with 11 bases of the junction left unmatched. The germline CDR1 and CDR2 sequences are SGHRS and YFSETQ. The DNA of the CDR3 is TGCGCCAGCAGCTTTGATGGACAGGGCGGACAACCCCAGCATTTT. It translates to CASSFDGQGGQPQHF.

The CDR3 loop is CAWRRRGGTYEQYF. The CDR3 nucleotides read TGTGCCTGGAGAAGGCGAGGGGGGACCTACGAGCAGTACTTC. The rearrangement links TRBV30 to TRBJ2-7, with D perhaps assigned TRBD1 or TRBD2 (6 bases each). Per the germline V gene, CDR1 is GTSNPN and CDR2 is SVGIG (reference sequence). Trimming shortened V by 3 bases and J by 2 bases, and 14 bases separated the two germline ends. There are 14 residues in the CDR3.

The chain recombines TRBV11-2 with TRBJ1-2; TRBD1 matches at 8 bases. In germline, CDR1 is SGHAT, CDR2 FQNNGV. With V trimmed by 2 bases and J by 0 bases, 8 bases remained unmatched. This CDR3 is 17 amino acids long. The CDR3 DNA is TGTGCCAGCAGCTTATACAGGGGGAGAAGTGCTAACTATGGCTACACCTTC. This codes for CASSLYRGRSANYGYTF.

CDR3 in amino acids: CASSYSTRGHEQFF. CDR3 in DNA: TGTGCCAGCAGTTACTCGACTAGGGGACATGAGCAGTTCTTC. V is TRBV6-5 and J is TRBJ2-1; a possible D gene is TRBD2 (6 bases). Germline V gives CDR1 MNHEY, CDR2 SVGAGI. Deletions cut 0 bases from V and 8 bases from J, with 11 bases between. CDR3 size: 14 residues.

V and J are TRBV3-1 (or the pseudogene TRBV3-2) and TRBJ2-7; 10 bases are a match to TRBD1. The germline CDR1 and CDR2 sequences are LGHDT and YNNKEL (reference sequence). Unmatched junction bases numbered 3, after V lost 1 base and J lost 3 bases. CDR3 length: 15 residues. The CDR3 region is CASSQARTGGYEQYF. CDR3 coding DNA: TGTGCCAGCAGCCAAGCGAGGACAGGGGGCTACGAGCAGTACTTC.

This clone has only a few counts. The chain carries TRBV7-9 and TRBJ2-7, with a possible D match to TRBD2 (5 bases). Germline V gene data show CDR1 as SEHNR and CDR2 as FQNEAQ (reference sequence). The CDR3 totals 14 residues. Trimming left V 5 bases short and J 3 bases short, with 14 bases between. CDR3 DNA: TGTGCCAGCAGCGACACCGACGGAGGCTACGAGCAGTACTTC. It yields the protein CASSDTDGGYEQYF.

V and J are TRBV30 and TRBJ1-2; tentatively, D is TRBD1 (5 bases). The germline V and J ends were trimmed by 3 bases and 4 bases, with 12 bases remaining between them. The CDR3 has 13 residues. CDR1 and CDR2 (germline): GTSNPN, SVGIG (reference sequence). The CDR3 protein is CAWRGLGTYGYTF. As DNA, the CDR3 is TGTGCCTGGAGAGGTCTGGGGACCTATGGCTACACCTTC.

This clone came up once. The chain combines TRBV3-1 (or the pseudogene TRBV3-2) with TRBJ1-2, with no clear D. CDR1 is LGHDT, CDR2 YNNKEL, per germline (reference sequence). The CDR3 runs 15 residues. V lost 2 bases and J lost 7, with 17 bases in between. The CDR3 nucleotides read TGTGCCAGCAGCCAAACGTTTGGAACGGTTATTGGCTACACCTTC. Translation: CASSQTFGTVIGYTF.

V is TRBV28 and J is TRBJ2-1; D is tentatively TRBD1 or TRBD2 (7 bases each). CDR1 and CDR2 from the germline V gene are MDHEN and SYDVKM. V lost 6 bases to trimming and J lost 4 bases, with 13 bases between them. The CDR3 consists of 14 residues. Here the CDR3 DNA reads TGTGCCAGCAGAAGCGGGACAGCATACAATGAGCAGTTCTTC. It translates to CASRSGTAYNEQFF.

The J gene is TRBJ2-1, the V gene TRBV7-2; 7 positions agree with TRBD1. Germline assignment: CDR1 SGHTA and CDR2 FQGNSA. The CDR3 totals 15 residues. The J segment lost 3 bases and the V segment lost 0 bases, leaving 2 bases of the junction unmatched. The chain's CDR3 is CASSLATGSYNEQFF. The DNA of the CDR3 is TGTGCCAGCAGCTTAGCGACAGGGAGCTACAATGAGCAGTTCTTC.